This T cell receptor beta chain was identified in a study of CD8+ T cells in alopecia areata. For the study at large: Tofacitinib administration to treated patients was oral, at 5 to 10 mg twice daily. Tofacitinib ran for 6 to 18 months before 6 months off drug. Notes on the study in general: The treated group had a single nonresponder, limiting CD8+ expansion-response conclusions.

The sequencing template was cDNA reverse transcribed from extracted RNA. Libraries were prepared by immunoSEQ multiplex PCR; TCRdb keeps only in-frame clonotypes and omits some of them. The data contain 140,000 to 150,000 clones, less than 70% of them singletons. The germline V gene has CDR1 MGHRA and CDR2 YSYEKL. V was clipped by 4 bases and J by 2 bases, with 9 bases between them. The CDR3 is 14 amino acids. In the case of this clone: Antigen specificity is unknown.

The treatment denotes: oral pan-JAK inhibitor, 5-10 mg twice daily. The chain uses TRBV4-1 and TRBJ1-5, with D unclear. The sample in question was CD8+ T cells sorted from blood, obtained at week 4, from a patient treated with tofacitinib. This sequence originates from a human donor with alopecia areata. As DNA, the CDR3 is TGCGCCAGCAGCCCCCGCGTGGGCAATCAGCCCCAGCATTTT. It is translated as CASSPRVGNQPQHF.